The sequence of this T cell receptor (beta chain) was determined in a study of cytomegalovirus exposure and HLA in healthy donors listed by TCRdb under 2017. About the investigation overall: According to an earlier analysis of a few hundred of the donors, about 179 million T cells yielded some 110 million unique TCR beta sequences and about 300 Gb of sequence data. Around 320 gigabases of sequencing data and approximately 85 million unique TCR sequences were included in an early release covering about 700 HLA-typed donors. Roughly five DR-DQ haplotypes were treated as single units for association and clustering because of strong linkage in the cohort. Class I and class II HLA loci were covered by the typing at four-digit resolution. The study used immunosequencing to profile the T cell repertoires of approximately 650 subjects and linked those repertoires to cytomegalovirus serostatus. Donor age, sex, ethnicity and CMV serostatus were compiled alongside the repertoire data. Rather than using new phenotypic data, the later analysis identified candidate immune exposures from TCR beta sequences and from how often those sequences occurred across donors. Across 300 to 400 genotyped donors of the cohort, an average of roughly 250,000 unique TCR beta nucleotide sequences per donor were sequenced, and roughly 17% of those sequences were non-productive. Typing coverage varied by locus: about 629-630 donors for A, B, C, DRB1 and DQB1; roughly 500 for DQA1; about 590 for DPA1; roughly 470 for DPB1. In a later analysis, previously published TCR beta repertoires from about 640 donors were re-analyzed and high-resolution HLA genotyping was added so that TCR occurrence patterns could be studied. The study aimed to test whether cataloging public T cell receptors could reveal signatures of past pathogen exposure. To predict cytomegalovirus infection status, the study combined high-throughput TCR immunosequencing, statistical association of individual TCRs with disease status, and machine learning. Of the approximately 400 genotyped donors, approximately 82% fell in the genetic ancestry cluster associated with self-reported Caucasian donors. All discovery cohort repertoires had been generated on a single sequencing platform. Genome-wide SNP genotypes for about 65% of the 666 donors were used in a later genetic analysis, which treated that subset as a discovery cohort. In an earlier analysis of roughly 580 of the donors, high-throughput TCR beta sequencing was used to judge whether each TCR beta V gene segment behaved as functional or pseudogenic. Besides the first cohort of roughly 660 subjects, a separate validation cohort made up of roughly 130 different subjects was used.

General findings and caveats noted by the study authors: The 87-base-pair reads could not distinguish some IMGT-functional V segments, including TRBV6-2 and TRBV6-3, so those segments were excluded. In a later analysis, TCR association rates were found to vary across HLA loci, with the most associated TCRs seen for DRB1 alleles and the fewest for HLA-C alleles. Only TCR beta chains were sequenced in this cohort, and the absence of alpha or paired-chain data limited detectable features. It was suggested by the authors that the approach could potentially be generalized to other disease states and immunological phenotypes. The study listed 150 to 200 TCR beta chains as associated with cytomegalovirus. A later analysis found that most CMV-associated TCR beta chains appeared HLA-restricted, with HLA associations seemingly driven largely by CMV exposure. A later genetic analysis associated a missense DCLRE1C variant with V-gene and J-gene trimming of TCR beta chains, and an independent cohort replicated the association. An earlier analysis of 587 of the donors showed that most TCR beta V segments appeared in productive rearrangements either about 87% or about 30% of the time, which broadly matched IMGT annotations. In a later analysis, HLA-associated TCR beta chains showed more clonal expansion and lower generation probabilities than non-associated chains that were equally common. When HLA alleles, especially DR and DQ, strongly co-occurred, attributing TCR associations to individual alleles was difficult. According to a later analysis, parvovirus B19, influenza, CMV and Epstein-Barr virus appeared linked to several top co-occurrence clusters. A further reported finding was that TCR beta sequences accurately predicted the HLA-A and HLA-B alleles for most subjects in the first cohort. The classifier was reported to diagnose cytomegalovirus status with high specificity and sensitivity in both the original and validation cohorts. Correlated functional status among segregating V segments might reflect linkage disequilibrium, but an unknown experimental factor could not be ruled out. In a later genetic analysis, fewer N-insertions in productive TCRs were reported among donors in an Asian-associated ancestry cluster than the roughly 640-donor mean. Because HLA typing was missing for some donors at each locus, association tests included only the typed subset. At a false discovery rate of 0.05, a later analysis linked 16,951 TCR beta sequences to specific HLA alleles. Because counts were too low, 15 to 20 rarely observed V segments, including chromosome 9 orphons, were excluded from the earlier analysis of fewer than 650 of the donors. Immune exposure information for the cohort was limited to CMV serostatus. The sequencing pipeline was judged likely to have produced a cluster of highly shared sequence variants as a technical artifact. Across donors, most TCR sequences were observed very rarely, whereas some public TCRs were present in many individuals. In vitro tests confirmed that a few of the cytomegalovirus-associated TCR beta chains recognize cytomegalovirus antigens. The presence/absence analyses assumed that sequencing depth was roughly uniform across donors, and that assumption may not be true.

The CDR3 runs 14 amino acids, cysteine and phenylalanine included. The sequence is cut down to CDR3 DNA, 42 bases in frame from base 1. Taken from the germline V gene, the CDR1 and CDR2 loops are MDHEN and SYDVKM. V is cut by 5 bases and J by 9 bases, and the space between the germline ends is 14 bases. Comment on this clone: What antigen it recognizes has not been identified. No base qualities exist here, and no much larger clone lies one base off it.

The method behind the library was the immunoSEQ multiplex PCR assay. For the multiplex PCR, a mixture combining 60 forward primers for TCR Vbeta segments and 13 reverse primers for TCR Jbeta segments was used. The CDR3 region of rearranged TCR beta genes was amplified from genomic DNA with a multiplex PCR assay. The amplified TCR beta libraries were sequenced on the Illumina HiSeq System as 87-base-pair reads. Concerning the study's data processing: A later analysis tallied 70 million to 100 million unique TCR beta chains across the approximately 670 repertoires, and about 12 million of those chains were shared by two or more donors. A nearest-neighbor algorithm error-corrected the raw reads and collapsed the reads into unique sequences, merging closely related sequences to remove PCR and sequencing errors. V, D and J gene segments were assigned by aligning CDR3 sequences to IMGT reference sequences. For a sequence to be retained, a match of at least six nucleotides to both a V gene segment and a J gene segment was required. A rearrangement counted as productive if the CDR3 had no stop codons and remained in frame with V and J, and every other rearrangement counted as non-productive. Following IMGT convention, CDR3 was defined as the stretch from the second conserved V-encoded cysteine to the conserved J-encoded phenylalanine. The earlier analysis of 500 to 750 of the donors excluded any sequence lacking an unambiguous match to a single V gene segment. In an earlier analysis of several hundred of the donors, V segments were called functional above 56.7% productive rearrangements and were called segregating when the between-donor standard deviation exceeded 5%. A statistical classification framework was developed to diagnose cytomegalovirus status using the catalog of TCR beta chain sequences. In a later analysis, V and J genes were assigned by comparing TCR nucleotide sequences against IMGT/GENE-DB human TR gene sequences. In a later analysis, CDR3 sequences and most-parsimonious VDJ recombination scenarios were assigned using the TCRdist pipeline. In a later analysis, each TCR beta chain was defined by its CDR3 amino acid sequence together with its V-gene family, and reads lacking a unique V-gene family were excluded. To address suspected cross-contamination and a sequencing artifact, a later analysis removed 450 to 700 highly shared, low-generation-probability nucleotide sequences. In a later analysis, a clonal expansion index was calculated for each public chain from normalized within-repertoire ranks of inferred template counts. Generation probabilities in a later analysis came from a VDJ recombination model fitted to out-of-frame rearrangements, and those results were checked against IGoR. In a later analysis, hypergeometric tests were used to score TCR-TCR, TCR-HLA and TCR-CMV co-occurrence, with a repertoire-size bias correction applied to TCR pairs. To estimate false discovery rates, a later analysis permuted the HLA or CMV assignments 20 times. In a later analysis, co-occurring TCRs were grouped using DBSCAN, with TCRdist sequence similarity added in when clustering inside HLA-allele-positive subsets. Co-occurrence clustering excluded repertoires with fewer than 30,000 or more than 120,000 public chains, plus five with anomalous nucleotide sharing. The source is immuneACCESS, and TCRdb retained only in-frame sequences with V and J called. Part of the clones is not carried over; for the studies checked, unresolved V genes explain less than half of this, and the remainder is unexplained. V and J calls and clone size are those listed in that table; D and trimming were worked out from the DNA. The table for this sample lists some 160,000 clones; approximately 81% of them were counted only once. The biggest ten clones account for 1.9% of the sample.

The cohort consisted of more than 650 healthy bone marrow donors. Cohort members were all nominally healthy when sampled, although unrecorded immune exposures were likely present. The donor was CMV seronegative and belonged to the group of 350 or so seronegative cohort members. A peripheral blood sample was collected from each donor, and TCR beta sequencing was performed on peripheral blood mononuclear cells. The Qiagen DNeasy Blood Extraction Kit was used to extract genomic DNA from the blood cell samples. This chain is built from TRBV28 and TRBJ1-6; D gene: possibly TRBD1, on 6 matching bases. This sequence was found in a man between 18 and 35 years old in good health and CMV-seronegative. The sequenced material came from PBMCs. The DNA reads TGTGCCAGCAGTCGGACAGTTGAGGGTTCACCCCTCCACTTT. This yields the protein CASSRTVEGSPLHF.